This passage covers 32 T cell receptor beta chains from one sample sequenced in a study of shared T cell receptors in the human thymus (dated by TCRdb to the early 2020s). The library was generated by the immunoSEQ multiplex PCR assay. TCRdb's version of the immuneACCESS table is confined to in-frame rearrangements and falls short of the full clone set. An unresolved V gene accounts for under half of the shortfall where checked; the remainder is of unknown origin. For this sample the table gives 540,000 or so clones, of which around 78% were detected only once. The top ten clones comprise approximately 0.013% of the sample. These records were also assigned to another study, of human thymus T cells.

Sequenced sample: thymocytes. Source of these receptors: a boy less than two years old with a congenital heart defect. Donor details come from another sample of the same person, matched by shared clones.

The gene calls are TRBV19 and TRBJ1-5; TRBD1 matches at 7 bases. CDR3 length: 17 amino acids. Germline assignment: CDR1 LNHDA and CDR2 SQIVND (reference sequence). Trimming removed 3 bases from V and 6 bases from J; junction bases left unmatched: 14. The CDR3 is CASSIKGGAPAGQPQHF. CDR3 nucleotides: TGTGCCAGTAGTATTAAAGGGGGCGCCCCGGCGGGTCAGCCCCAGCATTTT.

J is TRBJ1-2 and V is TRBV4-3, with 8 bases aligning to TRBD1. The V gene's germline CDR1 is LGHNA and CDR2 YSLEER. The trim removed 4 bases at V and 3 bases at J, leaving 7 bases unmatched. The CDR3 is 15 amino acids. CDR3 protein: CASSPSQGEDYGYTF. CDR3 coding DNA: TGCGCCAGCAGCCCCTCACAGGGGGAGGACTATGGCTACACCTTC.

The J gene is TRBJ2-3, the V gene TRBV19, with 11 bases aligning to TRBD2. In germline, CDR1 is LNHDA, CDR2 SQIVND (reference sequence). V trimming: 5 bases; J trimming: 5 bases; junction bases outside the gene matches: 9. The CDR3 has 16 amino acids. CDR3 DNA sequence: TGTGCCAGTAGTCTCCCTAGCGGGAGGTCTAAAGATACGCAGTATTTT. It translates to CASSLPSGRSKDTQYF.

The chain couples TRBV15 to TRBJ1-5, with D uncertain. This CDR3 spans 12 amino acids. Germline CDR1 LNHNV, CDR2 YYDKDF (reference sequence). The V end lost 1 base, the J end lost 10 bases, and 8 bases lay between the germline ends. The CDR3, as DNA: TGTGCCACCAGCAGAGGGTCGGGTCCCCAGCATTTT. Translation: CATSRGSGPQHF.

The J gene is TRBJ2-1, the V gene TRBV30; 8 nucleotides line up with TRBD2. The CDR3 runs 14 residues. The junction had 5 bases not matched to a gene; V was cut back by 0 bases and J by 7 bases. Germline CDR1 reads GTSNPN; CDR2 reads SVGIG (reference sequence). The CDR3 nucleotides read TGTGCCTGGAGTGTGAGCGGGAGAAGGAATGAGCAGTTCTTC. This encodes CAWSVSGRRNEQFF.

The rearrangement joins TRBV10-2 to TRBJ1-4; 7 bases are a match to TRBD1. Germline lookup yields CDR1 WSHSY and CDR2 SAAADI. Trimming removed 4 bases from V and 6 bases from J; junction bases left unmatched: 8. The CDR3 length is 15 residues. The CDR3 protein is CASSGYRGLHEKLFF. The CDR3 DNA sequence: TGCGCCAGCAGTGGGTACAGGGGCCTACATGAAAAACTGTTTTTT.

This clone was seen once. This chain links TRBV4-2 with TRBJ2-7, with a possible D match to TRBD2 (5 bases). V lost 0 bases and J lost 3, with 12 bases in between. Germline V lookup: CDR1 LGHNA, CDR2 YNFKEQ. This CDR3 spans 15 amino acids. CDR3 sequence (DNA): TGTGCCAGCAGCCAAGAACTAGGTCGGTTCTACGAGCAGTACTTC. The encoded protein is CASSQELGRFYEQYF.

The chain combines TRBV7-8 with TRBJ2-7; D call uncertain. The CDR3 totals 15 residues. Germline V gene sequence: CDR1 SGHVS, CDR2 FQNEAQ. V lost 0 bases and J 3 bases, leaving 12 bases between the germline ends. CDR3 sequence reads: CASSLAVQPHYEQYF. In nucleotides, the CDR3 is TGTGCCAGCAGCTTAGCGGTACAGCCCCACTACGAGCAGTACTTC.

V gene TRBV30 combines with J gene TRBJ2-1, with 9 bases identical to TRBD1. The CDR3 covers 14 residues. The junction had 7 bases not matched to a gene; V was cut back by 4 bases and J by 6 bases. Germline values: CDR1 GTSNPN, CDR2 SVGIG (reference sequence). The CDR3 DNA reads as TGTGCCTGGATTCTGGACAGGGGTAGCAATGAGCAGTTCTTC. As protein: CAWILDRGSNEQFF.

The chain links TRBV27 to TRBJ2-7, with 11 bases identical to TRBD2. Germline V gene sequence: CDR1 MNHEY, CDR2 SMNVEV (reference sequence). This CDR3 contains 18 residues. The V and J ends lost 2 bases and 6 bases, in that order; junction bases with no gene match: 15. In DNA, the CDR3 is TGTGCCAGCAGTTTAATTGGAGTAGCGGGAGGGCCATGGTCCGAGCAGTACTTC. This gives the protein CASSLIGVAGGPWSEQYF.

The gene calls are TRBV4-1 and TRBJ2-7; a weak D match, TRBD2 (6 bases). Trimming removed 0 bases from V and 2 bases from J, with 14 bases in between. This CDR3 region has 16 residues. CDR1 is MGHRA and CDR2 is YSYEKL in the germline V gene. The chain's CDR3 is CASSQDTGGNPYEQYF. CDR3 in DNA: TGCGCCAGCAGCCAAGATACTGGCGGGAACCCCTACGAGCAGTACTTC.

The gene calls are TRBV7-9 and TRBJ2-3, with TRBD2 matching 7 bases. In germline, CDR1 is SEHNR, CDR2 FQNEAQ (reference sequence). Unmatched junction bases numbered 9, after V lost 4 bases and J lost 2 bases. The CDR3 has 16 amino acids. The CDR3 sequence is CASSSQERGDTDTQYF. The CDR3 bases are TGTGCCAGCAGCTCCCAGGAACGGGGGGACACAGATACGCAGTATTTT.

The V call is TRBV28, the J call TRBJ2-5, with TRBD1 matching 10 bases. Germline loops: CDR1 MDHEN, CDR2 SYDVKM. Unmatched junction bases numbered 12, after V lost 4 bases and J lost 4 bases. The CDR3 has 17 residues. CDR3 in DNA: TGTGCCAGCAGTTGCAAACCTGACAGGGGGCCGGGAGAGACCCAGTACTTC. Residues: CASSCKPDRGPGETQYF.

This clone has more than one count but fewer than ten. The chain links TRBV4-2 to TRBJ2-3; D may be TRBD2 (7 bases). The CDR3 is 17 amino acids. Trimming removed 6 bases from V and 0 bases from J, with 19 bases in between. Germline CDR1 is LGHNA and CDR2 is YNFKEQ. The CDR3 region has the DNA TGTGCCAGCAGACGAGGGGGGGCTCCTTCTAGCACAGATACGCAGTATTTT. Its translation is CASRRGGAPSSTDTQYF.

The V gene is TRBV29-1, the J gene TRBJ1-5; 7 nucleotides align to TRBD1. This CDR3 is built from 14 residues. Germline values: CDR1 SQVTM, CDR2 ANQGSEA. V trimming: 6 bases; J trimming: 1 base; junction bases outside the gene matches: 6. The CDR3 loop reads CSVPRDRSNQPQHF. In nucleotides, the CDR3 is TGCAGCGTCCCCAGGGACAGAAGCAATCAGCCCCAGCATTTT.

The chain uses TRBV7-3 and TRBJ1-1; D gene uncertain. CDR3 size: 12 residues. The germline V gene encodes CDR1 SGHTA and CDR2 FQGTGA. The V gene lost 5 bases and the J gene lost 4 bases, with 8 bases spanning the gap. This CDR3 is CASSPGSTEAFF. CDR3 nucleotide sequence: TGTGCCAGCAGCCCGGGGAGCACTGAAGCTTTCTTT.

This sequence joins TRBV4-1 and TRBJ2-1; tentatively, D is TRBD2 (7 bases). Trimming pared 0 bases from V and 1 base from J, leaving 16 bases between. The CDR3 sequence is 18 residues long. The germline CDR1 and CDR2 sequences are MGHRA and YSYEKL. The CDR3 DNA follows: TGCGCCAGCAGCCAAGAGGGGGCCGGGACTACTTCCTACAATGAGCAGTTCTTC. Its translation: CASSQEGAGTTSYNEQFF.

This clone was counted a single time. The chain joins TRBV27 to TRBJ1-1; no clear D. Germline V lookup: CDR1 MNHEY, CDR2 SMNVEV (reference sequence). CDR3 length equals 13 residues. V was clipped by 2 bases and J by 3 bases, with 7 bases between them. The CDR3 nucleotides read TGTGCCAGCAGTTTAACACCCCACACTGAAGCTTTCTTT. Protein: CASSLTPHTEAFF.

This chain's CDR3 is CASSLTAGPPETQYF. The CDR3 bases are TGTGCCAGCAGCTTAACAGCGGGGCCCCCAGAGACCCAGTACTTC. The chain uses TRBV7-3 and TRBJ2-5; TRBD2 aligns across 7 bases. Germline values: CDR1 SGHTA, CDR2 FQGTGA. There are 15 residues in the CDR3. The ends lost 0 bases at V and 4 bases at J; junction bases unmatched: 5.

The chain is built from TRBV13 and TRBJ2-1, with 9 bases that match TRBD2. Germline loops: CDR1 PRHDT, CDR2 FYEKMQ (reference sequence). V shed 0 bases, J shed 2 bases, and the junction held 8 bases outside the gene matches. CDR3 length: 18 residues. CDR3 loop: CASSLGGRREGPYNEQFF. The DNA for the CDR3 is TGTGCCAGCAGCTTAGGGGGACGGCGGGAGGGCCCCTACAATGAGCAGTTCTTC. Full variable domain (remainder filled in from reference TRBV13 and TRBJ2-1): AAGVIQSPRHLIKEKRETATLKCYPIPRHDTVYWYQQGPGQDPQFLISFYEKMQSDKGSIPDRFSAQQFSDYHSELNMSSLELGDSALYFCASSLGGRREGPYNEQFFGPGTRLTVL.

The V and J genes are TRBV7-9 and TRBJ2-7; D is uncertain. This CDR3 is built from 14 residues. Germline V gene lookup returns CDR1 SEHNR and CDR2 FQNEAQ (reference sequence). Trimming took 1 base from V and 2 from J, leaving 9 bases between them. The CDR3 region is CASSLGQDAYEQYF. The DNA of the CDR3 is TGTGCCAGCAGCTTAGGGCAGGATGCCTACGAGCAGTACTTC.

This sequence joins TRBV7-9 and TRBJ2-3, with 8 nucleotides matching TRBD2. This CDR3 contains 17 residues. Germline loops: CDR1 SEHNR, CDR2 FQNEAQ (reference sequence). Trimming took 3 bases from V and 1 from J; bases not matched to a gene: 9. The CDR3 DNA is TGTGCCAGCAGCTTTTCTGTTACTAGCGGCTGCACAGATACGCAGTATTTT. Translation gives CASSFSVTSGCTDTQYF.

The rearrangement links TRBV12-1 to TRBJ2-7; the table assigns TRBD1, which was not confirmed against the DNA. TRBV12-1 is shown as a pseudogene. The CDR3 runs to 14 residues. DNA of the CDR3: TGTGCCAGCAGCTTTAAACCCAGCTCCTACGAGCAGTACTTC. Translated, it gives CASSFKPSSYEQYF.

CDR3 sequence (DNA): TGTGCCAGCAGCCCGGTGTGGGGCTACACCTTC. It yields the protein CASSPVWGYTF. This chain joins TRBV5-4 and TRBJ1-2; D is unresolved. Germline lookup yields CDR1 SGHNT and CDR2 YYREEE (reference sequence). The CDR3 runs to 11 residues. V lost 4 bases to trimming and J lost 8 bases, with 9 bases between them.

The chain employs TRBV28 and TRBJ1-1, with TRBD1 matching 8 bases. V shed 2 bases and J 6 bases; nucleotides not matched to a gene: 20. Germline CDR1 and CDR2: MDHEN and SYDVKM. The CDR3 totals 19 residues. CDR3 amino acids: CASSLGGTGPRPEQPEAFF. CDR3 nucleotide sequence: TGTGCCAGCAGTTTAGGGGGGACAGGCCCGCGCCCCGAACAGCCTGAAGCTTTCTTT. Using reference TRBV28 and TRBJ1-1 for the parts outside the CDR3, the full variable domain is DVKVTQSSRYLVKRTGEKVFLECVQDMDHENMFWYRQDPGLGLRLIYFSYDVKMKEKGDIPEGYSVSREKKERFSLILESASTNQTSMYLCASSLGGTGPRPEQPEAFFGQGTRLTVV.

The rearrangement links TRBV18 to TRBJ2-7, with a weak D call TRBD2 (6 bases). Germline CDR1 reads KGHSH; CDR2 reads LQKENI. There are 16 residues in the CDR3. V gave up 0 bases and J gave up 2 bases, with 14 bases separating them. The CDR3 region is CASSPPDYKLPYEQYF. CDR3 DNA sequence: TGTGCCAGCTCACCACCGGACTACAAATTACCCTACGAGCAGTACTTC. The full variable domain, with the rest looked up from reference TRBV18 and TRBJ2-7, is NAGVMQNPRHLVRRRGQEARLRCSPMKGHSHVYWYRQLPEEGLKFMVYLQKENIIDESGMPKERFSAEFPKEGPSILRIQQVVRGDSAAYFCASSPPDYKLPYEQYFGPGTRLTVT.

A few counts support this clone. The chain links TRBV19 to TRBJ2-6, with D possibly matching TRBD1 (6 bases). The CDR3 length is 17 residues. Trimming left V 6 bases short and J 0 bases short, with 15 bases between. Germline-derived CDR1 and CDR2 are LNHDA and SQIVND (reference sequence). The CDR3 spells CASSLRDTVSGANVLTF. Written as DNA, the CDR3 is TGTGCCAGTAGCCTACGGGACACCGTCTCTGGGGCCAACGTCCTGACTTTC.

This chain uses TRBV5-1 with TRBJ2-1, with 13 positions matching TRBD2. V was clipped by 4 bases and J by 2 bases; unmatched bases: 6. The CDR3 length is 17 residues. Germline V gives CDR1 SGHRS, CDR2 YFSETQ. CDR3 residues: CASSLGTSGDTYNEQFF. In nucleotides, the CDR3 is TGCGCCAGCAGCCTAGGGACTAGCGGGGACACCTACAATGAGCAGTTCTTC.

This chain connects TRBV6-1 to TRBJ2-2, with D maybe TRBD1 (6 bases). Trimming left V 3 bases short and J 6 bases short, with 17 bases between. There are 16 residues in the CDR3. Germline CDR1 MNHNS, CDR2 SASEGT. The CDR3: CASSEITGQDPGELFF. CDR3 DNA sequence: TGTGCCAGCAGTGAGATCACAGGGCAGGATCCCGGGGAGCTGTTTTTT.

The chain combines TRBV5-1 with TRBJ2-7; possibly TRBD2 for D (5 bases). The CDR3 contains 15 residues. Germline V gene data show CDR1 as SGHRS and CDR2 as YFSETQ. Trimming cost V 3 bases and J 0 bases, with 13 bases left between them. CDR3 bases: TGCGCCAGCAGCTGGTTGGCTAGCACCTCCTACGAGCAGTACTTC. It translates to CASSWLASTSYEQYF.

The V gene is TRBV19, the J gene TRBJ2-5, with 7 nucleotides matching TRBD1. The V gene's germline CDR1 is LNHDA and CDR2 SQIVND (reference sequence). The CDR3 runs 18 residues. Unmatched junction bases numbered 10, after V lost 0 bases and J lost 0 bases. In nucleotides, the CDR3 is TGTGCCAGTAGTATAGAGGGGACAGTGGACGGAGACCAAGAGACCCAGTACTTC. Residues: CASSIEGTVDGDQETQYF.

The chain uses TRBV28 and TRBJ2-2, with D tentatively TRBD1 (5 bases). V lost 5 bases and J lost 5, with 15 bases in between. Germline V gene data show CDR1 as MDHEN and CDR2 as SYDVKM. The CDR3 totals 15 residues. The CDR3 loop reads CASSERGFFTGELFF. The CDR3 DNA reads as TGTGCCAGCAGTGAAAGGGGCTTTTTTACCGGGGAGCTGTTTTTT.